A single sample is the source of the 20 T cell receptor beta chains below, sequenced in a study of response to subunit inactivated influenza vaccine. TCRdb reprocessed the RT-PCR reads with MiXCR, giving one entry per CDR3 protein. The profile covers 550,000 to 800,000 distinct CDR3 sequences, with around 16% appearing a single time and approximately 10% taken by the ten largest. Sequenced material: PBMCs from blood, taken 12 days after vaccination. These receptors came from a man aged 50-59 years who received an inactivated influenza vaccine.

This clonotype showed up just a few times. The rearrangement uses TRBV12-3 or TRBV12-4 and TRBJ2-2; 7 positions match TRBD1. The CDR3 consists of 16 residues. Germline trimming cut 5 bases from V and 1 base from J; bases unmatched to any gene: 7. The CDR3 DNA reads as TGTGCCAGCAGTCTACCGGGACAGAGGAACACCGGGGAGCTGTTTTTT. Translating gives CASSLPGQRNTGELFF.

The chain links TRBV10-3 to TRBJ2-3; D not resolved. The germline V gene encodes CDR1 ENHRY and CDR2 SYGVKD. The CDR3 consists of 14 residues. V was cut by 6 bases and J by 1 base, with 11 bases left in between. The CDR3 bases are TGTGCCATCAGGGCCAGCTTTCGCACAGATACGCAGTATTTT. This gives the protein CAIRASFRTDTQYF.

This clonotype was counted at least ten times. The CDR3 is CAISGTGGDQPQHF. The DNA of the CDR3 is TGTGCCATCAGCGGGACAGGGGGTGATCAGCCCCAGCATTTT. The gene calls are TRBV10-3 and TRBJ1-5; 11 nucleotides match TRBD1. The CDR3 runs 14 residues. V dropped 6 bases and J dropped 5; count of bases not matched to a gene: 3. Germline V gives CDR1 ENHRY, CDR2 SYGVKD.

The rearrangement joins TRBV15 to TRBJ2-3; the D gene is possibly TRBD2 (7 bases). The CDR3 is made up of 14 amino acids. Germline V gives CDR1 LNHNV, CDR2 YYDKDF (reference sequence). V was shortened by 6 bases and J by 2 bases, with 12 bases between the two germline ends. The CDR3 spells CATRGGHNTDTQYF. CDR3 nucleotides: TGTGCCACCAGGGGGGGGCACAACACAGATACGCAGTATTTT.

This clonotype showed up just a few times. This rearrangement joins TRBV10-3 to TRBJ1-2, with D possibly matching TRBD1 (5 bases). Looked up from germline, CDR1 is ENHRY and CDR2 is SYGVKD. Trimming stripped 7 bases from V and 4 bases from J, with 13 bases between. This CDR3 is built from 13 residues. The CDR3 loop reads CAITSTEFYGYTF. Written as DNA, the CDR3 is TGTGCCATCACTTCGACAGAGTTCTATGGCTACACCTTC.

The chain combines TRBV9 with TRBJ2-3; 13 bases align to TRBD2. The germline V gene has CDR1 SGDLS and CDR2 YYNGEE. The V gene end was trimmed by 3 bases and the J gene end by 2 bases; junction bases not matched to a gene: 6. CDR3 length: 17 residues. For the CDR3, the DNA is TGTGCCAGCAGCGAGGGGGGACTAGCGGGGATCACAGATACGCAGTATTTT. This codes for CASSEGGLAGITDTQYF.

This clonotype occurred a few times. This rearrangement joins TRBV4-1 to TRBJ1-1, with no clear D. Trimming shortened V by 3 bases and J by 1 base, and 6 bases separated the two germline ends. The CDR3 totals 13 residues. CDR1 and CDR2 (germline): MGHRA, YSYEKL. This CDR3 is CASSHLANTEAFF. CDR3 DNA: TGCGCCAGCAGCCACTTGGCGAACACTGAAGCTTTCTTT.

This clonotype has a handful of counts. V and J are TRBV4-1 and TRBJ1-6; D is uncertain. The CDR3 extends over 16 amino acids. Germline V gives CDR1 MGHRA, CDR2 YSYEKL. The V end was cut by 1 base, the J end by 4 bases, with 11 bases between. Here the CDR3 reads CASSQGHSPYNSPLHF. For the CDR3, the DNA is TGCGCCAGCAGCCAAGGTCACAGTCCTTATAATTCACCCCTCCACTTT.

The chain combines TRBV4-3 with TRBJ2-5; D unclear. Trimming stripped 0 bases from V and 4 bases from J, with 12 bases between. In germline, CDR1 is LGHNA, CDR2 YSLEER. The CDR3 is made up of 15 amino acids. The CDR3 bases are TGCGCCAGCAGCCAAGATCAGGCAGCCGTAGAGACCCAGTACTTC. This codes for CASSQDQAAVETQYF.

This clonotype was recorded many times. CDR3 region: CAISESGDTQYF. In nucleotides, the CDR3 is TGTGCCATCAGTGAGTCAGGAGATACGCAGTATTTT. The chain links TRBV10-3 to TRBJ2-3, with D unresolved. CDR1 is ENHRY, CDR2 SYGVKD, per germline. V lost 0 bases and J 5 bases, leaving 3 bases between the germline ends. This CDR3 is 12 amino acids long.

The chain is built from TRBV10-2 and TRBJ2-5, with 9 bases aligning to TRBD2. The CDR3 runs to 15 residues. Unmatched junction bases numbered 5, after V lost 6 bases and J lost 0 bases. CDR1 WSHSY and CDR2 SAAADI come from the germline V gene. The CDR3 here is CASRKAGGHQETQYF. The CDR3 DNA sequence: TGCGCCAGCAGGAAAGCGGGGGGCCACCAAGAGACCCAGTACTTC.

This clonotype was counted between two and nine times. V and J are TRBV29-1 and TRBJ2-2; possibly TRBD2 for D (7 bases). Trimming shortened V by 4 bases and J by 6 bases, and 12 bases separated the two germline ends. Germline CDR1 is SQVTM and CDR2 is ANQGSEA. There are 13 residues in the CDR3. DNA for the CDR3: TGCAGCGTTGGCAGGGGAGGGTCCGGGGAGCTGTTTTTT. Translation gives CSVGRGGSGELFF.

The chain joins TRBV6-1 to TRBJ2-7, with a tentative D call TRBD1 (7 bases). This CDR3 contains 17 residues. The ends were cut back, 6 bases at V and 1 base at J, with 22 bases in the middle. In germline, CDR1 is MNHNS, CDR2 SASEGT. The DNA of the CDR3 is TGTGCCAGCAGGAACCGACTAGTGACAGGGTCGTCCTACGAGCAGTACTTC. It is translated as CASRNRLVTGSSYEQYF.

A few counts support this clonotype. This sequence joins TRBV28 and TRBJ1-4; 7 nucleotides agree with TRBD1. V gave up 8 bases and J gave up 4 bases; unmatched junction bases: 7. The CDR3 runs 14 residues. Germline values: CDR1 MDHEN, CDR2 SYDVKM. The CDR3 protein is CASVEGTVNEKLFF. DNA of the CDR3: TGTGCCAGCGTCGAGGGGACAGTTAATGAAAAACTGTTTTTT.

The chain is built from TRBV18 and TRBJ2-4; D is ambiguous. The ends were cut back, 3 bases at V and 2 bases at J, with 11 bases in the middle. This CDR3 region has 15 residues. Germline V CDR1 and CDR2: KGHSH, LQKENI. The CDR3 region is CASSPPGDPKNIQYF. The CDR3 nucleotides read TGTGCCAGCTCACCTCCAGGAGATCCCAAAAACATTCAGTACTTC.

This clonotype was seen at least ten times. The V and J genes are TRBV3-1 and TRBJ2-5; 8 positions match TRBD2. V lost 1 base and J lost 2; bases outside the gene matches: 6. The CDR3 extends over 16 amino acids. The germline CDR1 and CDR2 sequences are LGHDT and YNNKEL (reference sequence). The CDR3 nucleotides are TGTGCCAGCAGCCAAGGACTAGCGACTAATCAAGAGACCCAGTACTTC. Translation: CASSQGLATNQETQYF.

The CDR3 loop is CSAKNATNEKLFF. In DNA, the CDR3 is TGCAGTGCTAAGAATGCAACTAATGAAAAACTGTTTTTT. The chain uses TRBV20-1 and TRBJ1-4; D is unclear. CDR3 length: 13 amino acids. From germline, CDR1 is DFQATT and CDR2 SNEGSKA (reference sequence). Trimming cost V 4 bases and J 0 bases, with 6 bases left between them.

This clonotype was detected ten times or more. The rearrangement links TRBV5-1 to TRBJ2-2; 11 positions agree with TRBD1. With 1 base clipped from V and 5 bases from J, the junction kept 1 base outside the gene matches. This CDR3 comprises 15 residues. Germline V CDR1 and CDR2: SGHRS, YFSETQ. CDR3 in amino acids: CASSLRDRGTGELFF. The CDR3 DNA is TGCGCCAGCAGCTTGAGGGACAGGGGGACCGGGGAGCTGTTTTTT.

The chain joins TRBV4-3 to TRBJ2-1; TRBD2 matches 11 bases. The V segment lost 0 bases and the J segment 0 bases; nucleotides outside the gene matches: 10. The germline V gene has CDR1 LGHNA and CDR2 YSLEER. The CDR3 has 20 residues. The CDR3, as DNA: TGCGCCAGCAGCCAAGAAAGTCCTAGCGGGAGGTCAACCTCCTACAATGAGCAGTTCTTC. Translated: CASSQESPSGRSTSYNEQFF.

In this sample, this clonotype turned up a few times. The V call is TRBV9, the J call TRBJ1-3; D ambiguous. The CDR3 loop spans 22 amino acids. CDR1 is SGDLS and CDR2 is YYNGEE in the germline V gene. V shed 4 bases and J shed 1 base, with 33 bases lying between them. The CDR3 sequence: CASSFSRLPGPKGSTSGNTIYF. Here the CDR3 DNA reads TGTGCCAGCAGCTTTAGTAGACTCCCGGGCCCCAAAGGATCAACTTCTGGAAACACCATATATTTT.